A selection of T cell receptor beta chains follows, all from one sample in a study of T cell repertoires in cytomegalovirus infection. Their antigens remain unidentified. TCRdb reprocessed the reads via MiXCR and lists one record per CDR3 protein. The repertoire holds roughly 990,000 distinct CDR3 sequences, with less than 35% as singletons. Specimen: cultured CD8+ T cells from PBMCs, collected from culture after CMV antigen stimulation. Source of these receptors: a human donor in good health (CMV status not recorded). Some clones in this sample may be carry-over from other donors' samples. The CDR3 runs from the conserved cysteine through the conserved F or W. A D gene is named only where the DNA matches it firmly. Clone size is given for some rows only: seen once, a few or many times, or a class if the clone is expanded.

CASLMGTEAFF,TGTGCCAGCCTCATGGGCACTGAAGCTTTCTTT,TRBV25-1,-,-,TRBJ1-1
CASSDLRTGKPQHF,TGTGCCAGCAGCGATCTCCGGACAGGGAAGCCCCAGCATTTT,TRBV6-2/TRBV6-3,-,TRBD1,TRBJ1-5
CASSRLAGMSTDTQYF,TGTGCCAGCAGCCGACTAGCGGGGATGAGTACAGATACGCAGTATTTT,TRBV7-2,-,TRBD2,TRBJ2-3
CASSVGTGSNQPQHF,TGTGCCAGCAGCGTCGGGACAGGTTCAAATCAGCCCCAGCATTTT,TRBV5-6,-,TRBD1,TRBJ1-5
CASSSAGTLETQYF,TGTGCCAGCAGCTCAGCCGGGACCCTCGAGACCCAGTACTTC,TRBV13,-,-,TRBJ2-5
CASSQVPHHRGGLEAFF,TGCGCCAGCAGCCAAGTGCCCCATCACAGGGGAGGGTTGGAAGCTTTCTTT,TRBV4-1,few,TRBD1,TRBJ1-1
CASSRDPSEKLFF,TGTGCCAGCAGCCGCGACCCTAGTGAAAAACTGTTTTTT,TRBV7-9,-,-,TRBJ1-4
CASSFGTGPYEQYF,TGTGCCAGCAGCTTCGGGACAGGGCCCTACGAGCAGTACTTC,TRBV7-9,many,TRBD1,TRBJ2-7
CASSQDRGQGQETQYF,TGCGCCAGCAGCCAAGATCGAGGACAGGGCCAAGAGACCCAGTACTTC,TRBV4-1,-,TRBD1,TRBJ2-5
CASGTDYKVSYNEQFF,TGTGCTAGTGGTACTGACTATAAAGTCTCCTACAATGAGCAGTTCTTC,TRBV12-5,-,-,TRBJ2-1
CASSAGTGITYNEQFF,TGTGCCAGCTCAGCCGGGACAGGGATCACCTACAATGAGCAGTTCTTC,TRBV18,few,TRBD1,TRBJ2-1
CASSFRGRGGTSGVAGDTQYF,TGTGCCAGCAGCTTCCGCGGGAGAGGTGGGACTAGCGGTGTCGCAGGGGATACGCAGTATTTT,TRBV11-2,-,TRBD2,TRBJ2-3
CASSFSTLKNEQFF,TGTGCCAGCAGCTTCAGTACCCTGAAGAATGAGCAGTTCTTC,TRBV7-8,many,-,TRBJ2-1
CASSLWTGDNSPLHF,TGTGCCAGCAGCTTGTGGACAGGGGATAATTCACCCCTCCACTTT,TRBV5-4,-,TRBD1,TRBJ1-6
CASSQNRDFLYNSPLHF,TGTGCCAGCAGCCAAAACAGGGACTTTCTCTATAATTCACCCCTCCACTTT,TRBV7-2,many,-,TRBJ1-6
CASSIGPEAEAFF,TGTGCCAGTAGTATCGGGCCAGAGGCTGAAGCTTTCTTT,TRBV19,-,-,TRBJ1-1
CASSPRGREAYNQPQHF,TGTGCCAGCAGTCCCAGGGGAAGGGAGGCGTACAATCAGCCCCAGCATTTT,TRBV27,few,-,TRBJ1-5
CASSAGTPNTEAFF,TGTGCCAGCAGCGCAGGGACACCGAACACTGAAGCTTTCTTT,TRBV7-6,-,-,TRBJ1-1
CASSEGDISYNEQFF,TGTGCCAGCAGTGAAGGGGACATTTCCTACAATGAGCAGTTCTTC,TRBV6-1,few,-,TRBJ2-1
CASSLFWGDGYTF,TGTGCCAGCAGCTTGTTCTGGGGGGATGGCTACACCTTC,TRBV5-4,few,-,TRBJ1-2
CASSLAGTGATGELFF,TGTGCCAGCAGCTTAGCCGGGACAGGGGCGACCGGGGAGCTGTTTTTT,TRBV7-2,-,TRBD1,TRBJ2-2
CASSLELRGRSNQPQHF,TGTGCCAGCAGCTTAGAACTCCGGGGCAGGTCCAATCAGCCCCAGCATTTT,TRBV7-2,few,-,TRBJ1-5
CASSSAGDLNTEAFF,TGTGCCAGCAGCTCTGCAGGGGATTTGAACACTGAAGCTTTCTTT,TRBV7-2,many,-,TRBJ1-1
CASRAGTPTGELFF,TGTGCCAGCAGAGCGGGGACCCCCACCGGGGAGCTGTTTTTT,TRBV7-9,-,TRBD2,TRBJ2-2
CASSYFPGETQYF,TGTGCCAGCAGTTACTTCCCAGGAGAGACCCAGTACTTC,TRBV6-5,-,-,TRBJ2-5
CARSLGTVEGNSPLHF,TGTGCCAGGAGCTTAGGGACCGTTGAGGGGAATTCACCCCTCCACTTT,TRBV7-6,once,-,TRBJ1-6
CASSLGDRVDEQFF,TGTGCCAGCAGCTTGGGGGACAGGGTGGATGAGCAGTTCTTC,TRBV7-9,few,TRBD1,TRBJ2-1
CASSPMAGLVYNEQFF,TGTGCCAGCAGCCCCATGGCCGGGTTGGTGTACAATGAGCAGTTCTTC,TRBV12-3/TRBV12-4,-,-,TRBJ2-1
CATSRDRGLANEQFF,TGTGCCACCAGCAGAGATAGAGGGCTAGCGAATGAGCAGTTCTTC,TRBV15,-,-,TRBJ2-1
CASSRALYEQYF,TGTGCCAGCAGCCGCGCACTCTACGAGCAGTACTTC,TRBV7-9,few,-,TRBJ2-7
CASRPPGHPPDTQYF,TGTGCCAGCAGGCCCCCAGGCCATCCCCCAGATACGCAGTATTTT,TRBV7-6,few,-,TRBJ2-3
CASSLKGRRPEVCEQFF,TGTGCCAGCAGTTTAAAGGGACGCCGGCCCGAGGTCTGTGAGCAGTTCTTC,TRBV12-3/TRBV12-4,many,-,TRBJ2-1
CATTTLRDRAQETQYF,TGTGCCACCACAACACTTCGGGACAGGGCTCAAGAGACCCAGTACTTC,TRBV15,-,TRBD1,TRBJ2-5
CASSHKGARETQYF,TGTGCCAGCAGCCACAAGGGGGCGAGGGAGACCCAGTACTTC,TRBV7-9,-,TRBD1,TRBJ2-5
CASGGGTNYGYTF,TGTGCCAGCGGGGGTGGGACAAACTATGGCTACACCTTC,TRBV12-3/TRBV12-4,few,-,TRBJ1-2
CASSIYMASGETQYF,TGTGCCAGCAGTATTTATATGGCCAGCGGAGAGACCCAGTACTTC,TRBV27,few,-,TRBJ2-5
CASTPGNPYNEQFF,TGTGCCAGCACTCCAGGGAATCCCTACAATGAGCAGTTCTTC,TRBV6-2/TRBV6-3,-,-,TRBJ2-1
CASSFDTIYF,TGTGCCAGCAGTTTCGACACCATATATTTT,TRBV12-3/TRBV12-4,few,-,TRBJ1-3
CASSYSSQSTDTQYF,TGTGCCAGCAGTTACTCGAGCCAGAGCACAGATACGCAGTATTTT,TRBV6-5,-,-,TRBJ2-3
CASIILQGLNTEAFF,TGTGCCAGCATCATCCTACAGGGGTTGAACACTGAAGCTTTCTTT,TRBV6-5,-,TRBD1,TRBJ1-1
CASSLTGDFSNQPQHF,TGTGCCAGCAGCTTAACAGGGGACTTTAGCAATCAGCCCCAGCATTTT,TRBV7-2,-,TRBD1,TRBJ1-5
CASSHSTGSSYNEQFF,TGCGCCAGCAGCCATTCGACAGGGAGCTCCTACAATGAGCAGTTCTTC,TRBV4-1,few,TRBD1,TRBJ2-1
CASSFSTSGGRTDTQYF,TGTGCCAGCAGTTTCTCTACTAGCGGGGGCCGCACAGATACGCAGTATTTT,TRBV12-3/TRBV12-4,few,TRBD2,TRBJ2-3
CASSPMGRGANVLTF,TGTGCCAGCAGTCCCATGGGTCGCGGGGCCAACGTCCTGACTTTC,TRBV28,-,-,TRBJ2-6
CASSQADRDYGYTF,TGTGCCAGCAGCCAAGCCGACAGGGACTATGGCTACACCTTC,TRBV4-2,-,TRBD1,TRBJ1-2
CASSLDRVFNSNQPQHF,TGTGCCAGCAGCTTAGACAGGGTGTTTAATAGCAATCAGCCCCAGCATTTT,TRBV7-2,many,-,TRBJ1-5
CASGKNEQFF,TGTGCCAGCGGCAAAAATGAGCAGTTCTTC,TRBV12-3/TRBV12-4,many,-,TRBJ2-1
CAIVAGPTEAFF,TGTGCCATAGTGGCAGGGCCCACTGAAGCTTTCTTT,TRBV19,few,-,TRBJ1-1
CASSLGTGAVYNEQFF,TGTGCCAGCAGTTTGGGTACGGGGGCAGTCTACAATGAGCAGTTCTTC,TRBV6-5,-,-,TRBJ2-1
CASSQEKRREGLAVNTGELFF,TGTGCCAGCAGCCAAGAAAAGCGGAGGGAAGGACTAGCGGTTAACACCGGGGAGCTGTTTTTT,TRBV3-1,-,TRBD2,TRBJ2-2
CASSLLEGSSYNSPLHF,TGTGCCAGCAGCTTACTTGAGGGCAGCTCCTATAATTCACCCCTCCACTTT,TRBV7-2,many,-,TRBJ1-6
CSARGPREVTF,TGCAGTGCTAGAGGCCCCAGGGAGGTCACCTTC,TRBV20-1,-,-,TRBJ1-2
CASSLEGTSGGLFQETQYF,TGTGCCAGCAGCTTAGAAGGGACTAGCGGGGGACTCTTCCAAGAGACCCAGTACTTC,TRBV7-2,many,TRBD2,TRBJ2-5
CASSPTQIMNTEAFF,TGTGCCAGCAGTCCTACCCAGATCATGAACACTGAAGCTTTCTTT,TRBV27,-,-,TRBJ1-1